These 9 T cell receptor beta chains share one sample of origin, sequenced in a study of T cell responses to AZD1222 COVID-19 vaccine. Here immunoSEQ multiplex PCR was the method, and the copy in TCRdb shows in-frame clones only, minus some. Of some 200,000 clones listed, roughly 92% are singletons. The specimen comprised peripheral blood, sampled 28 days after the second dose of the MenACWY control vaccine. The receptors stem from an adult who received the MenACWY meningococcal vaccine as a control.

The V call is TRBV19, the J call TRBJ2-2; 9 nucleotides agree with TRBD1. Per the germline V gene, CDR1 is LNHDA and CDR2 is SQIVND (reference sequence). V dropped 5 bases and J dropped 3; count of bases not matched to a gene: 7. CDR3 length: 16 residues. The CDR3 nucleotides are TGTGCCAGTAGTCTCACAGGGGGCGCGCACACCGGGGAGCTGTTTTTT. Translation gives CASSLTGGAHTGELFF.

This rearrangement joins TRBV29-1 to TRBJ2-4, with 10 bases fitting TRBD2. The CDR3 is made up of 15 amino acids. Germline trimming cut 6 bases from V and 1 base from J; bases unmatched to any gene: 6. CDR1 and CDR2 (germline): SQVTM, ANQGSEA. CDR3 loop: CSVSSAGGAKNIQYF. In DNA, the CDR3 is TGCAGCGTCTCCTCAGCGGGGGGGGCCAAAAACATTCAGTACTTC.

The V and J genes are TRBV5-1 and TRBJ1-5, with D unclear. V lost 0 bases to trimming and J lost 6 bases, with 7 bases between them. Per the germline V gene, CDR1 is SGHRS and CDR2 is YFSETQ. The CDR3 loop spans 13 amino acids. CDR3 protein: CASSLGAGQPQHF. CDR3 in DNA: TGCGCCAGCAGCTTGGGCGCGGGTCAGCCCCAGCATTTT.

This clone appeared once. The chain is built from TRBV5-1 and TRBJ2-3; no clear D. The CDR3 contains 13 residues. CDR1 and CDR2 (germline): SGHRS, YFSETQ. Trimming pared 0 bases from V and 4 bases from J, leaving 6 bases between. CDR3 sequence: CASSLDSADTQYF. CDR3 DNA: TGCGCCAGCAGCTTGGATTCCGCAGATACGCAGTATTTT. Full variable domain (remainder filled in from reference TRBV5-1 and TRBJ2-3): KAGVTQTPRYLIKTRGQQVTLSCSPISGHRSVSWYQQTPGQGLQFLFEYFSETQRNKGNFPGRFSGRQFSNSRSEMNVSTLELGDSALYLCASSLDSADTQYFGPGTRLTVL.

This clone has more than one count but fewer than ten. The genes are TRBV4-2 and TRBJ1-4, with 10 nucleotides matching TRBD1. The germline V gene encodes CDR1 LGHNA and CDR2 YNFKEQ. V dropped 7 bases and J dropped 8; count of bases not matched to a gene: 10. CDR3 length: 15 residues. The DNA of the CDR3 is TGTGCCAGCATGTTTTCCGGGACAGGGGACGAAAAACTGTTTTTT. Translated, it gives CASMFSGTGDEKLFF.

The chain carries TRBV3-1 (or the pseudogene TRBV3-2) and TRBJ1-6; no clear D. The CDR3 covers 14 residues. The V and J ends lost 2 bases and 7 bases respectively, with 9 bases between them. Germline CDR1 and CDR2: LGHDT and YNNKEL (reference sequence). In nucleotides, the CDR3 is TGTGCCAGCAGCCAAATGGTATCAAATTCACCCCTCCACTTT. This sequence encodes CASSQMVSNSPLHF.

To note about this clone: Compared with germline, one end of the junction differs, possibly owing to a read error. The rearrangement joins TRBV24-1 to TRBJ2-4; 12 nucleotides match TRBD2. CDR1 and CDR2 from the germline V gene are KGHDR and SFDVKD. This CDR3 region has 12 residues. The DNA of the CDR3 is TGTGCCACCAGTGACCTACTAGCGGGAGGCCCCTTC. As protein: CATSDLLAGGPF.

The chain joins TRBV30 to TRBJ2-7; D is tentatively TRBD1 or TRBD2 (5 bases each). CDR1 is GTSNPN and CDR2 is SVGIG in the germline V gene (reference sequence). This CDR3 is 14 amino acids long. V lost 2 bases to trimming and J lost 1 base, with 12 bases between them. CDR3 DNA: TGTGCCTGGAGTCAACCGGGACCGTCCTACGAGCAGTACTTC. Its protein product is CAWSQPGPSYEQYF. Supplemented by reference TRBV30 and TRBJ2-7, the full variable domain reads SQTIHQWPATLVQPVGSPLSLECTVEGTSNPNLYWYRQAAGRGLQLLFYSVGIGQISSEVPQNLSASRPQDRQFILSSKKLLLSDSGFYLCAWSQPGPSYEQYFGPGTRLTVT.

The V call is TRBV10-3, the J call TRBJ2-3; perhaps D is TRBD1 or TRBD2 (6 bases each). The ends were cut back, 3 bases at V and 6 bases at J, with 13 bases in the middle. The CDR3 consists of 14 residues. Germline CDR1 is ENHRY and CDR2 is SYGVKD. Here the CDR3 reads CAISDSGAGDTQYF. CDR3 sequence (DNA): TGTGCCATCAGTGATTCGGGGGCAGGGGATACGCAGTATTTT.